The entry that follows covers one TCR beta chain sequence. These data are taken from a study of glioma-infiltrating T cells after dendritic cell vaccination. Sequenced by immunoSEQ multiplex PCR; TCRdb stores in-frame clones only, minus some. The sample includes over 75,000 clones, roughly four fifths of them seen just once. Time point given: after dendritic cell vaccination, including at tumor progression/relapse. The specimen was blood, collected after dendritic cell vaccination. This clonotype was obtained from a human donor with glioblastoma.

The CDR3 sequence: CASSRHAEQYV. CDR3 bases: TGCGCCAGCAGCCGACATGCCGAGCAGTACGTC. The chain couples TRBV4-1 to TRBJ2-7; D not certain. The V end lost 4 bases, the J end lost 6 bases, and 7 bases lay between the germline ends. This CDR3 has 11 amino acids. Germline V CDR1 and CDR2: MGHRA, YSYEKL.